This entry lists 16 T cell receptor beta chains sequenced from one sample in a study of T cell clusters in autoimmune cytopenias. Multiplex touch-down PCR amplified TRB using TRB-A and TRB-B pools in one tube. One entry per CDR3 protein, without DNA, is what TCRdb gives after re-calling the multiplex PCR reads. Its clone listing holds over 4,000 distinct CDR3 sequences. TRB was amplified from about 250 ng of peripheral blood genomic DNA per sample. The specimen sequenced was peripheral blood. The receptors were sampled from a human donor with an autoimmune cytopenia or autoimmune hepatitis (not recorded which).

The chain joins TRBV12-3 or TRBV12-4 to TRBJ2-5; TCRdb reports TRBD2, a call that lacks DNA to check it against. The CDR3 contains 14 residues. The CDR3 region is CASSATSVRETQYF.

Measured by frequency, this clonotype is medium-sized (0.01 to 0.1%). The V gene is TRBV13, the J gene TRBJ2-2; TCRdb's D call of TRBD2 is untestable without DNA. CDR1 and CDR2 from the germline V gene are PRHDT and FYEKMQ (reference sequence). CDR3 length: 17 amino acids. The CDR3 is CASSSGYGGLNTGELFF.

This clonotype registers medium-sized by frequency. The chain couples TRBV20-1 to TRBJ1-1; TCRdb gives TRBD1 as the D gene, but with no DNA this cannot be confirmed. This CDR3 has 14 residues. Germline-derived CDR1 and CDR2 are DFQATT and SNEGSKA (reference sequence). CDR3 residues: CSARATGMNTEAFF.

This chain uses TRBV20-1 with TRBJ1-1; TCRdb designates TRBD1, a call that cannot be tested without DNA. The CDR3 runs 15 residues. Germline CDR1 is DFQATT and CDR2 is SNEGSKA (reference sequence). CDR3 residues: CSARRQGGMNTEAFF.

The rearrangement links TRBV29-1 to TRBJ2-7; TCRdb outputs TRBD1, but without DNA this stays unchecked. CDR1 is SQVTM and CDR2 is ANQGSEA in the germline V gene. The CDR3 runs 12 residues. This CDR3 is CSVGGQGAGQYF.

According to its frequency, this clonotype is medium-sized. The V call is TRBV12-3 or TRBV12-4, the J call TRBJ1-3. The CDR3 has 14 residues. This CDR3 reads CASSFDFGGNTIYF.

The V gene is TRBV5-1, the J gene TRBJ2-1; TCRdb proposes TRBD2, but this gene call is untestable without DNA. The CDR3 spans 13 residues. Germline CDR1 is SGHRS and CDR2 is YFSETQ. The CDR3 spells CASSPQAGYEQFF.

This clonotype is deemed medium-sized by its frequency. The rearrangement links TRBV19 to TRBJ2-1; TCRdb's D call, TRBD1, is unchecked because there is no DNA. CDR3 length: 15 residues. CDR1 LNHDA and CDR2 SQIVND come from the germline V gene (reference sequence). Here the CDR3 reads CASSRYGQSNNEQFF. The entire variable domain, with the rest obtained from reference TRBV19 and TRBJ2-1, is as follows: DGGITQSPKYLFRKEGQNVTLSCEQNLNHDAMYWYRQDPGQGLRLIYYSQIVNDFQKGDIAEGYSVSREKKESFPLTVTSAQKNPTAFYLCASSRYGQSNNEQFFGPGTRLTVL.

The chain uses TRBV19 and TRBJ1-1; the TCRdb D gene call, TRBD1, has no DNA to confirm it. The CDR3 length is 15 residues. In germline, CDR1 is LNHDA, CDR2 SQIVND (reference sequence). CDR3 region: CASSIGTGVNTEAFF. The full variable domain, completed using reference TRBV19 and TRBJ1-1, is DGGITQSPKYLFRKEGQNVTLSCEQNLNHDAMYWYRQDPGQGLRLIYYSQIVNDFQKGDIAEGYSVSREKKESFPLTVTSAQKNPTAFYLCASSIGTGVNTEAFFGQGTRLTVV.

Its frequency marks this clonotype as medium-sized (0.01 to 0.1%). The V call is TRBV29-1, the J call TRBJ1-5; TCRdb designates TRBD1, a call that cannot be tested without DNA. The CDR3 is made up of 13 amino acids. CDR1 is SQVTM, CDR2 ANQGSEA, per germline. This CDR3 is CSASTGVHQPQHF.

The chain joins TRBV12-3 or TRBV12-4 to TRBJ2-5; the D gene TCRdb calls, TRBD2, cannot be checked with no DNA. The CDR3 extends over 13 amino acids. The chain's CDR3 is CASSLTSGAPRYF.

J is TRBJ2-3 and V is TRBV5-1; the D gene TCRdb calls, TRBD2, cannot be checked with no DNA. CDR3 length: 15 amino acids. Per the germline V gene, CDR1 is SGHRS and CDR2 is YFSETQ. CDR3: CASSALGDSTDTQYF. The entire variable domain, with the rest obtained from reference TRBV5-1 and TRBJ2-3, is as follows: KAGVTQTPRYLIKTRGQQVTLSCSPISGHRSVSWYQQTPGQGLQFLFEYFSETQRNKGNFPGRFSGRQFSNSRSEMNVSTLELGDSALYLCASSALGDSTDTQYFGPGTRLTVL.

The rearrangement uses TRBV14 and TRBJ1-6; no DNA is available, so the TRBD1 call from TCRdb remains unchecked. CDR3 length: 15 amino acids. CDR1 and CDR2 from the germline V gene are SGHDN and FVKESK. The CDR3 sequence is CASSQEGTKYSPLHF.

This clonotype counts as medium-sized by frequency. V is TRBV6-5 and J is TRBJ2-7; the TCRdb D gene call, TRBD1, has no DNA to confirm it. CDR1 MNHEY and CDR2 SVGAGI come from the germline V gene. The CDR3 is 13 amino acids. The CDR3 here is CASSPPASYEQYF.

This clonotype counts as medium-sized by frequency. This chain uses TRBV19 with TRBJ2-1; TCRdb's D call, TRBD2, is unchecked because there is no DNA. Germline CDR1 is LNHDA and CDR2 is SQIVND (reference sequence). This CDR3 has 14 amino acids. CDR3 protein: CATTGLAGSNEQFF.

According to its frequency, this clonotype is medium-sized. The chain joins TRBV29-1 to TRBJ2-1; TCRdb's assignment of TRBD1 cannot be checked, as there is no DNA. This CDR3 region has 15 residues. The germline V gene encodes CDR1 SQVTM and CDR2 ANQGSEA. CDR3 in amino acids: CSVARWDRGRGEQFF.